This T cell receptor beta chain was retrieved from a study of blood T cell repertoires in COVID-19 (dated by TCRdb to the early 2020s). For context, the study as a whole: Samples covering the acute and convalescent phases of COVID-19 were provided by collaborators in the United States, Italy and Spain. The material from the prospective study consisted of cDNA or gDNA derived from T cells, B-cell-depleted T cells, or PBMCs. Where HLA class I and class II types were available, the types were taken from metadata supplied by the sample provider, not from assay-based typing. Deeply sampled blood TCRbeta repertoires from subjects exposed to, actively infected with, or recovered from COVID-19 were included in the dataset. A freely available public database, intended as a resource for researchers studying the immune response to SARS-CoV-2, is where the repertoires were released. Nearly every sample came with metadata listing a de-identified subject ID, COVID-19 status, age in years and sex. Samples came from the ongoing ImmuneRACE study (first 160 participants) plus 1,254 subjects from 6 global collaborators. The paper as a whole reports these results and caveats: The quantity of clinical and demographic metadata differed by source and by participant and was supplied without curation.

Enrolling through a virtual design, the prospective study's participants ranged in age from roughly 18 to 95 years and lived across about two dozen United States geographic areas. In the prospective study, participants were assigned to cohorts based on the clinical history participants reported in a screening survey and a study questionnaire. Each participant in the prospective study had whole blood, serum and a nasopharyngeal or oropharyngeal swab collected by mobile phlebotomists. Over a roughly 2-month period, participants in the prospective study had the option of providing additional blood draws and questionnaires. Before DNA extraction, prospective study blood samples were shipped either frozen or at room temperature. V is clipped by 2 bases and J by 4 bases, and the sequence between their germline boundaries is 11 bases long. The germline V gene supplies CDR1 SNHLY and CDR2 FYNNEI. The CDR3 spans 14 residues, from the cysteine through the phenylalanine. Only CDR3 DNA remains: 42 bases, in frame from the first base.

The immunoSEQ Assay, a bias-controlled multiplex PCR, was used to amplify TCRbeta CDR3 regions from genomic DNA. On the study's bioinformatics: Nucleated cell counts per sample were estimated from amplification of reference gene primers within the assay. To quantify the absolute abundance of each unique TCRbeta CDR3 rearrangement, sequence reads were collapsed and filtered. For each sample, productive Simpson clonality was calculated by taking the square root of Simpson's diversity index across productive rearrangements. The table comes from immuneACCESS by way of TCRdb, which keeps in-frame sequences with V and J called. Part of the clones is missing from these tables; in studies checked, under half for an unresolved V gene and the rest for unknown reasons. V, J and clone size reflect that table, while D and trimming were determined from the DNA. The sample table shows some 230,000 clones, and 80% to 90% are seen once. 3.5% of the sample is held by the ten biggest clonotypes.

Of note for this clone: What this receptor recognizes is not known. Base quality data are lacking; no much larger clone is found one base away.

This TCR was recovered from a young woman in a cohort exposed to, infected with or recovered from COVID-19 (not recorded which). The sample taken for sequencing was PBMCs or T cells enriched from blood (not recorded which). The V and J genes are TRBV2 and TRBJ1-2; the D gene is unclear. This receptor has the CDR3 CASSETQMGYGYTF. The DNA sequence is TGTGCCAGCAGTGAAACACAGATGGGCTATGGCTACACCTTC. Where the CDR3 stops, the reference TRBV2 and TRBJ1-2 genes take over; the full variable domain is EPEVTQTPSHQVTQMGQEVILRCVPISNHLYFYWYRQILGQKVEFLVSFYNNEISEKSEIFDDQFSVERPDGSNFTLKIRSTKLEDSAMYFCASSETQMGYGYTFGSGTRLTVV.